This T cell receptor (beta chain) was found in a study of beta chain features in type 1 diabetes. The entirety of the isolated RNA underwent reverse transcription, so expressed TCRB transcripts were sequenced. The repertoire was sequenced with immunoSEQ multiplex PCR; TCRdb's copy has only in-frame clones and lacks some. The data hold around 250,000 clones, with roughly 30% observed a single time. Whole-study results and caveats: It was among patients, rather than healthy donors, that naive, central memory and Treg TCRB repertoires appeared more similar.

The V gene end was trimmed by 0 bases and the J gene end by 9 bases; junction bases not matched to a gene: 8. CDR3 length: 16 residues. From germline, CDR1 is LGHNA and CDR2 YSLEER. The sample holds many counts of this clone. What it binds is not known. The TCR comes from a man aged 25-45 years in good health. This chain joins TRBV4-3 and TRBJ2-4, with 10 bases identical to TRBD2. Sequencing input: central memory CD4+ T cells from blood. The CDR3 loop is CASSQDPLAGDAIQYF. CDR3 bases: TGCGCCAGCAGCCAAGATCCCCTAGCGGGAGATGCCATTCAGTACTTC.